The rows below give T cell receptor beta chains drawn from one sample of a study of blood T cells in healthy people across ages. MiXCR, run by TCRdb on the 5' RACE reads, gives a single entry per CDR3 protein. Among around 1.7 million distinct CDR3 sequences listed, roughly 27% were seen once. The specimen sequenced was blood. These receptors all come from a woman in her thirties in good health. Each CDR3 is given with its conserved first and last residue. Fields, in order: D gene, V gene, J gene, clone size, CDR3 protein, CDR3 DNA. D genes are given only for firm matches. A row's size may be missing; if present it is once, few, many or a size class.

d_gene: TRBD2; v_gene: TRBV20-1; j_gene: TRBJ2-1; abundance: many; CDR3aa: CSARQRELRLNEQFF; CDR3nt: TGCAGTGCTAGACAGCGGGAGCTCCGATTAAATGAGCAGTTCTTC
d_gene: -; v_gene: TRBV6-5; j_gene: TRBJ2-3; abundance: -; CDR3aa: CASRPSLDTQYF; CDR3nt: TGTGCCAGCAGGCCAAGTCTAGATACGCAGTATTTT
d_gene: TRBD2; v_gene: TRBV9; j_gene: TRBJ2-3; abundance: -; CDR3aa: CASSVRSGGTDTQYF; CDR3nt: TGTGCCAGCAGCGTAAGAAGCGGGGGCACAGATACGCAGTATTTT
d_gene: TRBD2; v_gene: TRBV30; j_gene: TRBJ2-1; abundance: few; CDR3aa: CAWSVGASGSRNEQFF; CDR3nt: TGTGCCTGGAGCGTCGGAGCTAGCGGGAGTAGGAATGAGCAGTTCTTC
d_gene: TRBD1; v_gene: TRBV6-6; j_gene: TRBJ2-1; abundance: many; CDR3aa: CASSYSRTGVEQFF; CDR3nt: TGTGCCAGCAGTTACTCGAGGACAGGGGTAGAGCAGTTCTTC
d_gene: TRBD1; v_gene: TRBV29-1; j_gene: TRBJ2-7; abundance: many; CDR3aa: CSATGQGGSYEQYF; CDR3nt: TGCAGCGCTACGGGACAGGGGGGATCCTACGAGCAGTACTTC
d_gene: TRBD2; v_gene: TRBV12-3/TRBV12-4; j_gene: TRBJ2-1; abundance: -; CDR3aa: CVTRAGGSYNEQFF; CDR3nt: TGTGTCACACGCGCGGGGGGCTCCTACAATGAGCAGTTCTTC
d_gene: -; v_gene: TRBV6-4; j_gene: TRBJ2-5; abundance: -; CDR3aa: CASSLGAAYNEQYF; CDR3nt: TGTGCCAGCAGTCTCGGGGCCGCGTACAATGAGCAGTACTTC
d_gene: -; v_gene: TRBV27; j_gene: TRBJ1-2; abundance: many; CDR3aa: CASSDSRMANYGYTF; CDR3nt: TGTGCCAGCAGTGACTCAAGGATGGCGAACTATGGCTACACCTTC
d_gene: -; v_gene: TRBV4-1; j_gene: TRBJ2-3; abundance: few; CDR3aa: CASSPSRIYTQYF; CDR3nt: TGCGCCAGCAGCCCGTCTCGCATCTATACGCAGTATTTT
d_gene: TRBD1; v_gene: TRBV5-1; j_gene: TRBJ1-4; abundance: -; CDR3aa: CASSLAVTGGGEKLFF; CDR3nt: TGCGCCAGCAGCTTGGCCGTCACAGGGGGCGGTGAAAAACTGTTTTTT
d_gene: TRBD2; v_gene: TRBV20-1; j_gene: TRBJ2-5; abundance: -; CDR3aa: CSARLAGGSAKTQYF; CDR3nt: TGCAGTGCTCGGCTAGCGGGGGGCTCCGCGAAGACCCAGTACTTC
d_gene: -; v_gene: TRBV7-2; j_gene: TRBJ2-7; abundance: -; CDR3aa: CASAGQKALYEQYF; CDR3nt: TGTGCCTCAGCGGGACAGAAGGCTCTCTACGAGCAGTACTTC
d_gene: -; v_gene: TRBV6-2/TRBV6-3; j_gene: TRBJ1-1; abundance: -; CDR3aa: CATGGFGTEAFF; CDR3nt: TGTGCCACCGGGGGGTTCGGCACTGAAGCTTTCTTT
d_gene: -; v_gene: TRBV4-1; j_gene: TRBJ2-3; abundance: -; CDR3aa: CASSQDGGFSPTSTDTQYF; CDR3nt: TGCGCCAGCAGCCAAGATGGGGGTTTTTCCCCTACTAGCACAGATACGCAGTATTTT
d_gene: TRBD1; v_gene: TRBV29-1; j_gene: TRBJ2-7; abundance: many; CDR3aa: CSVAGTGSYEQYF; CDR3nt: TGCAGCGTTGCAGGGACAGGCTCCTACGAGCAGTACTTC
d_gene: -; v_gene: TRBV20-1; j_gene: TRBJ2-7; abundance: -; CDR3aa: CSARVTGRAYEQYF; CDR3nt: TGCAGTGCTAGAGTGACAGGGAGGGCCTACGAGCAGTACTTC
d_gene: TRBD2; v_gene: TRBV12-3/TRBV12-4; j_gene: TRBJ2-3; abundance: -; CDR3aa: CASSLGSSGGPRSSTDAQYF; CDR3nt: TGTGCCAGCAGTTTAGGGAGCAGCGGGGGGCCACGATCTAGCACAGATGCGCAGTATTTT
d_gene: TRBD2; v_gene: TRBV20-1; j_gene: TRBJ2-3; abundance: -; CDR3aa: CSAIRPSGTKGDTQYF; CDR3nt: TGCAGTGCTATACGTCCTAGCGGGACCAAAGGAGATACGCAGTATTTT
d_gene: -; v_gene: TRBV6-6; j_gene: TRBJ1-1; abundance: -; CDR3aa: CASSYSKTAFF; CDR3nt: TGTGCCAGCAGTTACTCGAAGACGGCTTTCTTT
d_gene: -; v_gene: TRBV4-3; j_gene: TRBJ1-3; abundance: -; CDR3aa: CASSQAAGGTGNTIYF; CDR3nt: TGCGCCAGCAGCCAAGCTGCGGGGGGCACTGGAAACACCATATATTTT
d_gene: -; v_gene: TRBV4-1; j_gene: TRBJ2-2; abundance: -; CDR3aa: CASSQVISTGELFF; CDR3nt: TGCGCCAGCAGCCAAGTCATAAGCACCGGGGAGCTGTTTTTT